This T cell receptor beta chain was sequenced for a study of regulatory T cells in long-lasting Graves disease. The wider study: Persistent Graves' disease required over 5 years of antithyroid drugs and positive TSH receptor antibodies. Study-level points and caveats: Newly diagnosed patients had higher TCR diversity than persistent Graves' patients did. A greater number of public clonotypes (approximately 2,500) was shared by persistent patients than by new patients (roughly 880). With persistent disease, TRBV28, TRBJ1-2 and TRBJ2-5 were the favored segments.

Germline V lookup: CDR1 SGHDT, CDR2 YYEEEE. The CDR3 has 16 residues. Trimming cost V 3 bases and J 5 bases, with 20 bases left between them. The time point: persistent/refractory GD, antithyroid drugs over 5 years with positive TRAb. Extracted PBMC RNA gave rise to the TCR library. Investigators prepared the TCR beta libraries by applying iRepertoire HTBI primers and Arm-PCR of CDR3 regions. TCRdb passed the multiplex PCR reads through MiXCR, listing each CDR3 protein once. The sample has more than 300,000 distinct CDR3 sequences, about 20% seen once. This clonotype appeared a few times. Its cognate antigen is unknown.

The sequence was collected from a female donor with Graves disease. The chain links TRBV5-6 to TRBJ2-5, with a possible D match to TRBD2 (5 bases). Sequencing used peripheral blood mononuclear cells (PBMCs), obtained when the disease was refractory, from a patient treated with antithyroid drugs. As DNA, the CDR3 is TGTGCCAGCAGCTGGATGGCCGAGGCGAGGGCGGAGACCCAGTACTTC. It yields the protein CASSWMAEARAETQYF.